These 22 T cell receptor beta chains share one sample of origin, sequenced in a study of cytomegalovirus exposure and HLA in healthy donors. Vbeta (60) and Jbeta (13) primers were used in the PCR. The method was immunoSEQ multiplex PCR; TCRdb's version includes in-frame clones alone and lacks a portion of them. The sample lists 150,000 to 250,000 clones, roughly 85% occurring once. Sequencing input: PBMCs. Receptor source: a woman in her twenties or thirties in good health and CMV-seropositive.

The chain uses TRBV29-1 and TRBJ2-1, with TRBD2 matching over 10 bases. V was pared by 3 bases and J by 6 bases, with 8 bases of the junction left unmatched. The V gene's germline CDR1 is SQVTM and CDR2 ANQGSEA. The CDR3 covers 15 residues. CDR3 region: CSVDQTSGTRNEQFF. CDR3 bases: TGCAGCGTTGATCAAACTAGCGGGACCCGCAATGAGCAGTTCTTC.

V and J are TRBV4-1 and TRBJ2-4; 8 bases are a match to TRBD2. J lost 4 bases, V lost 1 base, and 0 bases had no gene match. Germline lookup yields CDR1 MGHRA and CDR2 YSYEKL. The CDR3 runs to 14 residues. CDR3 residues: CASSQVAGKNIQYF. CDR3 nucleotides: TGCGCCAGCAGCCAAGTAGCGGGGAAAAACATTCAGTACTTC.

The gene calls are TRBV11-3 and TRBJ2-7; D gene ambiguous. Germline V gene data show CDR1 as SGHNT and CDR2 as YENEEA. There are 13 residues in the CDR3. Trimming pared 5 bases from V and 1 base from J, leaving 9 bases between. CDR3 residues: CASSPTSSYEQYF. CDR3 in DNA: TGTGCCAGCAGCCCAACTTCTTCCTACGAGCAGTACTTC.

V gene TRBV5-6 combines with J gene TRBJ2-1; D not certain. The CDR3 has 12 residues. Trimming left V 3 bases short and J 3 bases short, with 4 bases between. Germline V lookup: CDR1 SGHDT, CDR2 YYEEEE. The CDR3 region is CASSSGYNEQFF. The CDR3 nucleotides read TGTGCCAGCAGCTCAGGCTACAATGAGCAGTTCTTC. Combining the CDR3 with reference TRBV5-6 and TRBJ2-1 gives the whole variable domain DAGVTQSPTHLIKTRGQQVTLRCSPKSGHDTVSWYQQALGQGPQFIFQYYEEEERQRGNFPDRFSGHQFPNYSSELNVNALLLGDSALYLCASSSGYNEQFFGPGTRLTVL.

Here the CDR3 reads CASSQSLEGQAYNEQFF. The CDR3 bases are TGCGCCAGCAGCCAGAGTCTCGAGGGACAGGCCTACAATGAGCAGTTCTTC. V and J are TRBV4-3 and TRBJ2-1; 8 bases map to TRBD1. The trim removed 3 bases at V and 2 bases at J, leaving 9 bases unmatched. CDR1 is LGHNA, CDR2 YSLEER, per germline. CDR3 size: 17 residues.

This clone was picked up a small number of times. The chain uses TRBV5-4 and TRBJ2-2; 12 positions agree with TRBD2. V lost 5 bases and J lost 7; bases outside the gene matches: 9. The CDR3 contains 16 residues. Germline-derived CDR1 and CDR2 are SGHNT and YYREEE (reference sequence). The CDR3 here is CASRASGGAGYGELFF. The CDR3 nucleotides are TGTGCCAGCAGAGCTAGCGGGGGGGCCGGGTACGGGGAGCTGTTTTTT.

The chain recombines TRBV9 with TRBJ2-3; 8 nucleotides agree with TRBD2. Germline trimming cut 0 bases from V and 0 bases from J; bases unmatched to any gene: 3. Germline lookup yields CDR1 SGDLS and CDR2 YYNGEE. The CDR3 runs to 16 residues. The CDR3: CASSVGSGASTDTQYF. Here the CDR3 DNA reads TGTGCCAGCAGCGTAGGTAGCGGGGCTAGCACAGATACGCAGTATTTT.

In DNA, the CDR3 is TGCGCCAGCAGCTTCGACACAGGCTACGAGCAGTACTTC. Translated, it gives CASSFDTGYEQYF. The genes are TRBV5-1 and TRBJ2-7; D perhaps matches TRBD1 (5 bases). V gave up 2 bases and J gave up 3 bases, with 9 bases separating them. The CDR3 is made up of 13 amino acids. CDR1 SGHRS and CDR2 YFSETQ come from the germline V gene.

The chain uses TRBV9 and TRBJ2-1, with 8 bases matching TRBD1. The CDR3 spans 15 residues. Germline V gene lookup returns CDR1 SGDLS and CDR2 YYNGEE. Germline trimming cut 0 bases from V and 3 bases from J; bases unmatched to any gene: 2. In DNA, the CDR3 is TGTGCCAGCAGCGTAGCAGGGGGCGGCTACAATGAGCAGTTCTTC. Translated: CASSVAGGGYNEQFF. Combining the CDR3 with reference TRBV9 and TRBJ2-1 gives the whole variable domain DSGVTQTPKHLITATGQRVTLRCSPRSGDLSVYWYQQSLDQGLQFLIQYYNGEERAKGNILERFSAQQFPDLHSELNLSSLELGDSALYFCASSVAGGGYNEQFFGPGTRLTVL.

The chain recombines TRBV14 with TRBJ1-1; no clear D gene. CDR3 length equals 15 residues. Per germline, CDR1 SGHDN and CDR2 FVKESK. V was trimmed by 0 bases and J by 2 bases, leaving 10 bases between them. The CDR3 sequence: CASSQEGVLNTEAFF. CDR3 in DNA: TGTGCCAGCAGCCAAGAAGGAGTGTTAAACACTGAAGCTTTCTTT.

The chain recombines TRBV11-3 with TRBJ2-3, with 10 bases aligning to TRBD1. The germline V gene has CDR1 SGHNT and CDR2 YENEEA. The trim removed 4 bases at V and 3 bases at J, leaving 4 bases unmatched. There are 15 residues in the CDR3. CDR3 nucleotide sequence: TGTGCCAGCAGCTCCGGGACAGGGGTTACAGATACGCAGTATTTT. Translation gives CASSSGTGVTDTQYF.

The chain carries TRBV7-9 and TRBJ2-2; the D is unclear. V was shortened by 0 bases and J by 6 bases, with 14 bases between the two germline ends. In germline, CDR1 is SEHNR, CDR2 FQNEAQ (reference sequence). The CDR3 is made up of 16 amino acids. The CDR3 region is CASSLAPLVSPGELFF. CDR3 DNA sequence: TGTGCCAGCAGCTTAGCCCCTCTGGTTAGCCCCGGGGAGCTGTTTTTT.

The chain links TRBV10-1 to TRBJ2-1; 10 bases match TRBD1. Trimming cost V 2 bases and J 6 bases; bases outside gene matches: 7. This CDR3 spans 16 amino acids. Germline V gives CDR1 WNHNN, CDR2 SYGVQD (reference sequence). CDR3 protein: CASSENRQGALNEQFF. The CDR3 DNA follows: TGCGCCAGCAGTGAGAATCGACAGGGGGCTCTCAATGAGCAGTTCTTC.

The chain is built from TRBV9 and TRBJ1-5; D is unclear. Germline loops: CDR1 SGDLS, CDR2 YYNGEE. CDR3 size: 15 residues. Trimming stripped 0 bases from V and 4 bases from J, with 11 bases between. In nucleotides, the CDR3 is TGTGCCAGCAGCGTAGGAGGGAGTGGGAATCAGCCCCAGCATTTT. Residues: CASSVGGSGNQPQHF.

In its sample, this clone was seen a few times. V and J are TRBV2 and TRBJ1-1; no definite D call. Germline V CDR1 and CDR2: SNHLY, FYNNEI. This CDR3 is 13 amino acids long. V was clipped by 3 bases and J by 1 base, with 6 bases between them. CDR3 residues: CASSDYENTEAFF. CDR3 nucleotides: TGTGCCAGCAGTGACTACGAGAACACTGAAGCTTTCTTT.

The chain is built from TRBV30 and TRBJ1-1; unclear D gene. Germline CDR1 and CDR2: GTSNPN and SVGIG (reference sequence). The CDR3 sequence is 13 residues long. V lost 5 bases, J lost 3 bases, and 13 bases lay in between. The CDR3 spells CAWPERRDTEAFF. For the CDR3, the DNA is TGTGCCTGGCCCGAAAGGCGGGACACTGAAGCTTTCTTT.

The chain couples TRBV9 to TRBJ2-2, with D tentatively TRBD1 (6 bases). V gave up 4 bases and J gave up 5 bases, with 15 bases separating them. This CDR3 spans 15 amino acids. Germline V gene sequence: CDR1 SGDLS, CDR2 YYNGEE. CDR3 loop: CASSPRGTTTGELFF. In DNA, the CDR3 is TGTGCCAGCAGCCCAAGGGGGACAACAACCGGGGAGCTGTTTTTT. The full variable domain, rest sourced from reference TRBV9 and TRBJ2-2, is DSGVTQTPKHLITATGQRVTLRCSPRSGDLSVYWYQQSLDQGLQFLIQYYNGEERAKGNILERFSAQQFPDLHSELNLSSLELGDSALYFCASSPRGTTTGELFFGEGSRLTVL.

The chain joins TRBV29-1 to TRBJ2-7; TRBD1 aligns across 8 bases. Germline assignment: CDR1 SQVTM and CDR2 ANQGSEA. This CDR3 region has 13 residues. With V trimmed by 6 bases and J by 3 bases, 7 bases remained unmatched. The CDR3 sequence is CSVTTGDGYEQYF. CDR3 DNA: TGCAGCGTAACGACAGGGGACGGCTACGAGCAGTACTTC.

V and J are TRBV6-5 and TRBJ1-2, with D possibly being TRBD1 (5 bases). Germline CDR1 MNHEY, CDR2 SVGAGI. The CDR3 extends over 16 amino acids. The ends were cut back, 0 bases at V and 2 bases at J, with 13 bases in the middle. The CDR3 protein is CASSYSSGGGNYGYTF. The CDR3 coding sequence is TGTGCCAGCAGTTACTCGTCGGGGGGGGGAAACTATGGCTACACCTTC.

This chain uses TRBV5-8 with TRBJ1-1, with 9 bases lining up with TRBD1. From germline, CDR1 is SGHTS and CDR2 YDEGEE. This CDR3 is 16 amino acids long. J lost 5 bases, V lost 3 bases, and 11 bases had no gene match. The chain's CDR3 is CASSSDRGFGGTEAFF. The CDR3 DNA reads TGTGCCAGCAGCTCGGACAGGGGATTTGGGGGGACTGAAGCTTTCTTT.

The rearrangement links TRBV25-1 to TRBJ2-7; 9 nucleotides line up with TRBD1. CDR3 length: 13 residues. CDR1 is MGHDK, CDR2 SYGVNS, per germline. The trim removed 6 bases at V and 6 bases at J, leaving 6 bases unmatched. The CDR3 region is CASRTTGGGEQYF. Here the CDR3 DNA reads TGTGCCAGCAGGACGACAGGGGGTGGCGAGCAGTACTTC.

The rearrangement uses TRBV21-1 and TRBJ1-6. TRBV21-1 is flagged as a pseudogene. CDR3 length equals 14 residues. In nucleotides, the CDR3 is TGTGCCAGCAAACGAGGCCCCCGTAATTCACCCCTCCACTTT. As protein: CASKRGPRNSPLHF.